This T cell receptor (beta chain) was sequenced for a study of CD8 T cells in ankylosing spondylitis. Quantitative 5'-RACE was performed with molecular barcodes, and it yielded the TCR beta libraries. TCRdb re-analysed the 5' RACE reads in MiXCR, keeping a single row per CDR3 protein. The data hold roughly 350,000 distinct CDR3 sequences, with 8% observed a single time. V shed 1 base, J shed 11 bases, and the junction held 10 bases outside the gene matches. This CDR3 is built from 16 residues. The germline gives CDR1 MDHEN, CDR2 SYDVKM. Study-wide results and caveats: Clones that were linked to disease were CD8+ and were relatively rare in peripheral blood. For ankylosing spondylitis blood, a TCR beta motif of several highly homologous variants appeared characteristic.

This clonotype came up a few times. Its antigen remains unidentified. The receptor was derived from a male donor with ankylosing spondylitis. V usage is TRBV28 and J usage is TRBJ2-7; 14 nucleotides align to TRBD2. Sequenced material: blood, either unsorted or a sorted T cell fraction (not recorded which). The CDR3 reads CASSLSVLGTSGREYF. The CDR3, as DNA: TGTGCCAGCAGTTTATCCGTACTGGGGACTAGCGGGAGAGAGTACTTC.